Listed here are 28 T cell receptor beta chains from one sample, sequenced in a study of control samples from healthy donors and cancer patients. Sequencing used immunoSEQ multiplex PCR; TCRdb keeps in-frame clones, though not all of them. The sample lists 150,000 to 180,000 clones, 93% occurring once. Specimen: blood. Source of these receptors: a man between 50 and 59 years old in good health.

This chain's CDR3 is CASSSLGLAGGLGTQYF. The DNA for the CDR3 is TGTGCCAGCAGCTCGCTTGGACTAGCGGGAGGGTTAGGAACCCAGTACTTC. The chain couples TRBV11-2 to TRBJ2-5; TRBD2 aligns across 15 bases. V trimming: 4 bases; J trimming: 8 bases; junction bases outside the gene matches: 11. Germline V CDR1 and CDR2: SGHAT, FQNNGV. CDR3 length: 17 amino acids.

This chain joins TRBV19 and TRBJ1-6; 8 bases match TRBD1. V shed 4 bases and J 9 bases; nucleotides not matched to a gene: 8. This CDR3 has 15 residues. CDR1 is LNHDA, CDR2 SQIVND, per germline (reference sequence). CDR3 nucleotides: TGTGCCAGTAGTACCGCGGCAGGGGGCAGTTCACCCCTCCACTTT. Translating gives CASSTAAGGSSPLHF.

The rearrangement joins TRBV6-6 to TRBJ2-7, with TRBD2 identical over 8 bases. The V and J ends lost 7 bases and 3 bases, in that order; junction bases with no gene match: 8. Germline V lookup: CDR1 MNHNY, CDR2 SVGAGI (reference sequence). CDR3 length: 14 amino acids. The CDR3 reads CASTPRAGDYEQYF. In DNA form, the CDR3 reads TGTGCCAGCACCCCCCGAGCGGGAGACTACGAGCAGTACTTC.

The V call is TRBV28, the J call TRBJ2-4; tentatively, D is TRBD2 (5 bases). The V gene lost 10 bases and the J gene lost 0 bases, with 10 bases spanning the gap. The CDR3 has 13 residues. Germline-derived CDR1 and CDR2 are MDHEN and SYDVKM. The DNA for the CDR3 is TGTGCCACCGACGGACTAGCCAAAAACATTCAGTACTTC. The encoded protein is CATDGLAKNIQYF.

This clone was counted at least ten times. This chain uses TRBV12-3 or TRBV12-4 with TRBJ2-1; D possibly uses TRBD1 or TRBD2 (5 bases each). The CDR3 extends over 13 amino acids. V shed 5 bases and J shed 0 bases, with 5 bases lying between them. CDR3 DNA sequence: TGTGCCAGCAGTGGGACCTCCTACAATGAGCAGTTCTTC. Translating gives CASSGTSYNEQFF.

The genes are TRBV3-1 (or the pseudogene TRBV3-2) and TRBJ1-3; no definite D call. The germline CDR1 and CDR2 sequences are LGHDT and YNNKEL (reference sequence). The V end lost 0 bases, the J end lost 3 bases, and 9 bases lay between the germline ends. The CDR3 sequence is 15 residues long. CDR3 DNA sequence: TGTGCCAGCAGCCAAGATGCAGGCCTTGGAAACACCATATATTTT. As protein: CASSQDAGLGNTIYF.

The rearrangement uses TRBV5-1 and TRBJ2-3; 14 nucleotides align to TRBD2. Germline V gene lookup returns CDR1 SGHRS and CDR2 YFSETQ. V lost 7 bases and J lost 10; bases outside the gene matches: 11. The CDR3 runs 15 residues. The CDR3 DNA reads as TGCGCCAGCCAAACCGGGACTAGCGGGAGTGGTGCGCAGTATTTT. Amino acids: CASQTGTSGSGAQYF.

The chain links TRBV11-2 to TRBJ2-7; 8 positions agree with TRBD1. The junction had 11 bases not matched to a gene; V was cut back by 5 bases and J by 2 bases. Germline assignment: CDR1 SGHAT and CDR2 FQNNGV. This CDR3 contains 16 residues. The CDR3 coding sequence is TGTGCCAGCAGCCTCACGTCCGGGACAGGTGCCTACGAGCAGTACTTC. As protein: CASSLTSGTGAYEQYF.

This clone was counted a single time. The rearrangement uses TRBV29-1 and TRBJ2-5; 8 bases map to TRBD1. Germline V gene lookup returns CDR1 SQVTM and CDR2 ANQGSEA. This CDR3 has 13 amino acids. CDR3 DNA sequence: TGCACCGGACAGGGCAGGGGGCGGGAGACCCAGTACTTC. It specifies CTGQGRGRETQYF. Full variable domain (rest looked up from reference TRBV29-1 and TRBJ2-5): SAVISQKPSRDICQRGTSLTIQCQVDSQVTMMFWYRQQPGQSLTLIATANQGSEATYESGFVIDKFPISRPNLTFSTLTVSNMSPEDSSIYLCTGQGRGRETQYFGPGTRLLVL.

In its sample, this clone was seen once. This chain links TRBV2 with TRBJ2-2; a weak D match, TRBD1 (5 bases). The CDR3 is 14 residues long. Looked up from germline, CDR1 is SNHLY and CDR2 is FYNNEI. Trimming took off 8 bases at V and 3 bases at J, with 13 bases between the two ends. The CDR3 is CASCQPRDTGELFF. For the CDR3, the DNA is TGTGCCAGCTGTCAACCCAGGGACACCGGGGAGCTGTTTTTT.

CDR3 residues: CASSLWDRGTGNTIYF. The CDR3 region has the DNA TGTGCCAGCAGTTTATGGGACAGGGGAACGGGAAACACCATATATTTT. The rearrangement links TRBV28 to TRBJ1-3; 9 bases are shared with TRBD1. V trimming: 0 bases; J trimming: 4 bases; junction bases outside the gene matches: 4. The CDR3 sequence is 16 residues long. Per germline, CDR1 MDHEN and CDR2 SYDVKM.

The J gene is TRBJ2-5, the V gene TRBV11-3, with 8 bases fitting TRBD2. Germline assignment: CDR1 SGHNT and CDR2 YENEEA. The CDR3 runs 17 residues. J lost 0 bases, V lost 1 base, and 7 bases had no gene match. CDR3 nucleotides: TGTGCCAGCAGCTTAGGATCGGCTAGCGGGTACCAAGAGACCCAGTACTTC. Protein product: CASSLGSASGYQETQYF. Variable domain in full (rest from reference TRBV11-3 and TRBJ2-5): EAGVVQSPRYKIIEKKQPVAFWCNPISGHNTLYWYLQNLGQGPELLIRYENEEAVDDSQLPKDRFSAERLKGVDSTLKIQPAELGDSAVYLCASSLGSASGYQETQYFGPGTRLLVL.

J is TRBJ2-3 and V is TRBV10-2, with D maybe TRBD2 (6 bases). The CDR3 consists of 16 residues. Germline loops: CDR1 WSHSY, CDR2 SAAADI. V was pared by 3 bases and J by 4 bases, with 17 bases between. CDR3 sequence: CASSEMGGGVADTQYF. For the CDR3, the DNA is TGCGCCAGCAGTGAAATGGGGGGAGGCGTGGCAGATACGCAGTATTTT.

The rearrangement uses TRBV3-1 (or the pseudogene TRBV3-2) and TRBJ2-3, with D unresolved. Between the trimmed V and J ends, which lost 3 bases and 6 bases, there was a span of 4 bases. Looked up from germline, CDR1 is LGHDT and CDR2 is YNNKEL (reference sequence). The CDR3 contains 11 residues. This chain's CDR3 is CASSQSDTQYF. Written as DNA, the CDR3 is TGTGCCAGCAGCCAGTCTGATACGCAGTATTTT.

The CDR3 sequence is CASSLSGTRYGYTF. The CDR3 region has the DNA TGCGCCAGCAGCCTTTCCGGGACTAGGTATGGCTACACCTTC. J is TRBJ1-2 and V is TRBV5-1; D is possibly TRBD1 (5 bases). Germline V gene data show CDR1 as SGHRS and CDR2 as YFSETQ. This CDR3 spans 14 amino acids. V was cut by 4 bases and J by 5 bases, with 15 bases left in between.

The J gene is TRBJ2-7, the V gene TRBV7-8; D perhaps matches TRBD2 (5 bases). There are 12 residues in the CDR3. In germline, CDR1 is SGHVS, CDR2 FQNEAQ. V lost 6 bases and J 0 bases, leaving 6 bases between the germline ends. CDR3: CASRRVSYEQYF. DNA of the CDR3: TGTGCCAGCAGGCGGGTCTCCTACGAGCAGTACTTC.

The rearrangement links TRBV7-2 to TRBJ2-7; 9 bases are shared with TRBD1. Unmatched junction bases numbered 6, after V lost 4 bases and J lost 2 bases. In germline, CDR1 is SGHTA, CDR2 FQGNSA. The CDR3 covers 15 residues. CDR3 protein: CASSSTGGSTYEQYF. The CDR3, as DNA: TGTGCCAGCAGCTCGACAGGGGGGAGCACCTACGAGCAGTACTTC.

CDR3 residues: CASSSRLAGVNTGELFF. The CDR3 DNA sequence: TGTGCCAGCAGCTCTAGACTAGCGGGAGTGAACACCGGGGAGCTGTTTTTT. The chain carries TRBV7-6 and TRBJ2-2; 12 nucleotides line up with TRBD2. The J segment lost 1 base and the V segment lost 4 bases, leaving 4 bases of the junction unmatched. The CDR3 is 17 residues long. Germline CDR1 reads SGHVS; CDR2 reads FNYEAQ. Based on the CDR3 plus reference TRBV7-6 and TRBJ2-2, the full variable domain is GAGVSQSPRYKVTKRGQDVALRCDPISGHVSLYWYRQALGQGPEFLTYFNYEAQQDKSGLPNDRFSAERPEGSISTLTIQRTEQRDSAMYRCASSSRLAGVNTGELFFGEGSRLTVL.

This clone has a single count. The chain is built from TRBV6-4 and TRBJ2-6, with D maybe TRBD2 (5 bases). Germline V gives CDR1 MRHNA, CDR2 SNTAGT. CDR3 size: 15 residues. The germline V and J ends were trimmed by 0 bases and 2 bases, with 5 bases remaining between them. The DNA for the CDR3 is TGTGCCAGCAGTGACTCTAGCGCTGGGGCCAACGTCCTGACTTTC. Protein: CASSDSSAGANVLTF.

The chain joins TRBV9 to TRBJ1-1; perhaps TRBD1 as D (5 bases). V was pared by 0 bases and J by 2 bases, with 11 bases between. The CDR3 sequence is 15 residues long. Per the germline V gene, CDR1 is SGDLS and CDR2 is YYNGEE. The CDR3 DNA reads as TGTGCCAGCAGCGTAGTTGGGGGACTAAACACTGAAGCTTTCTTT. This codes for CASSVVGGLNTEAFF.

The J gene is TRBJ2-4, the V gene TRBV5-1; TRBD1 matches at 8 bases. This CDR3 spans 13 amino acids. V was clipped by 4 bases and J by 7 bases; unmatched bases: 4. From germline, CDR1 is SGHRS and CDR2 YFSETQ. The CDR3 loop is CASSTGQGNIQYF. The CDR3 coding sequence is TGCGCCAGCAGCACCGGACAGGGCAACATTCAGTACTTC.

This clone was picked up one time. The chain uses TRBV18 and TRBJ2-7, with D unresolved. Deletions cut 0 bases from V and 3 bases from J, with 6 bases between. The CDR3 runs to 13 residues. CDR1 and CDR2 (germline): KGHSH, LQKENI. The CDR3 DNA reads as TGTGCCAGCTCACCACCGGCAGGCTACGAGCAGTACTTC. As protein: CASSPPAGYEQYF. Full variable domain (remainder filled in from reference TRBV18 and TRBJ2-7): NAGVMQNPRHLVRRRGQEARLRCSPMKGHSHVYWYRQLPEEGLKFMVYLQKENIIDESGMPKERFSAEFPKEGPSILRIQQVVRGDSAAYFCASSPPAGYEQYFGPGTRLTVT.

This chain links TRBV5-8 with TRBJ2-7; 11 bases are a match to TRBD2. The V and J ends lost 0 bases and 3 bases, in that order; junction bases with no gene match: 5. This CDR3 comprises 16 residues. Germline assignment: CDR1 SGHTS and CDR2 YDEGEE. CDR3 protein: CASSLAGTSGYYEQYF. As DNA, the CDR3 is TGTGCCAGCAGCTTGGCTGGGACTAGCGGATACTACGAGCAGTACTTC.

The chain couples TRBV20-1 to TRBJ1-2, with D hard to call. This CDR3 has 11 residues. Germline loops: CDR1 DFQATT, CDR2 SNEGSKA (reference sequence). CDR3 bases: TGCAGGGGAGGCGAGGGAAAGGGCTACACCTTC. Its protein is CRGGEGKGYTF.

J is TRBJ2-7 and V is TRBV12-3 or TRBV12-4, with TRBD1 matching over 8 bases. The ends lost 1 base at V and 4 bases at J; junction bases unmatched: 0. The CDR3 extends over 13 amino acids. CDR3 sequence reads: CASSLGQGYEQYF. Written as DNA, the CDR3 is TGTGCCAGCAGTTTAGGACAGGGGTACGAGCAGTACTTC.

V is TRBV28 and J is TRBJ2-7; D perhaps matches TRBD1 (6 bases). The CDR3 has 14 amino acids. Trimming removed 7 bases at V and 2 bases at J, with 15 bases between. The germline V gene has CDR1 MDHEN and CDR2 SYDVKM. The CDR3 DNA follows: TGTGCCAGCATTTCCCCCCAGGGGCCCTACGAGCAGTACTTC. Translated, it gives CASISPQGPYEQYF.

In nucleotides, the CDR3 is TGTGCCAGCAGTCCCCGTGAGGGTTTGAACACTGAAGCTTTCTTT. It translates to CASSPREGLNTEAFF. This sequence joins TRBV7-9 and TRBJ1-1; no firm D call. V was clipped by 6 bases and J by 0 bases, with 14 bases between them. The germline V gene encodes CDR1 SEHNR and CDR2 FQNEAQ (reference sequence). The CDR3 length is 15 residues.

This rearrangement joins TRBV24-1 to TRBJ2-7, with 11 bases fitting TRBD1. The CDR3 spans 14 residues. CDR1 is KGHDR and CDR2 is SFDVKD in the germline V gene. Trimming cost V 3 bases and J 4 bases; bases outside gene matches: 1. Here the CDR3 DNA reads TGTGCCACCAGTGATCGGGACAGGGGGTACGAGCAGTACTTC. Its protein is CATSDRDRGYEQYF.